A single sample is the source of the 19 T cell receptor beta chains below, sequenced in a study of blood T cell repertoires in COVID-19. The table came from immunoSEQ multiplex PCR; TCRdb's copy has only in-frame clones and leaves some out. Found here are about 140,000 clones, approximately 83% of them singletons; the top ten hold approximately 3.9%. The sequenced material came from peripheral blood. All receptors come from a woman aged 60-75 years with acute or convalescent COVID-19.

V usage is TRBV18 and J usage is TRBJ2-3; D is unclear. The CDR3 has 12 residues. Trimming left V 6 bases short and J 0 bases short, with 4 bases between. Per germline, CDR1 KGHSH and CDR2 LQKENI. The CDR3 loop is CASSTSTDTQYF. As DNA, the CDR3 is TGTGCCAGCTCGACTAGCACAGATACGCAGTATTTT. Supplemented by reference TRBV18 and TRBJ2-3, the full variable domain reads NAGVMQNPRHLVRRRGQEARLRCSPMKGHSHVYWYRQLPEEGLKFMVYLQKENIIDESGMPKERFSAEFPKEGPSILRIQQVVRGDSAAYFCASSTSTDTQYFGPGTRLTVL.

The CDR3 DNA reads TGTGCCTCGAGGCCTAGCGGGAGGGCGGTTGAGCAGTTCTTC. This encodes CASRPSGRAVEQFF. The chain employs TRBV28 and TRBJ2-1; TRBD2 agrees at 12 bases. The CDR3 totals 14 residues. With 11 bases clipped from V and 9 bases from J, the junction kept 11 bases outside the gene matches. CDR1 is MDHEN and CDR2 is SYDVKM in the germline V gene.

The CDR3 loop is CASGTGSSYNEQFF. CDR3 coding DNA: TGTGCCAGCGGAACGGGTTCCTCCTACAATGAGCAGTTCTTC. This rearrangement joins TRBV2 to TRBJ2-1; D remains unclear. This CDR3 is 14 amino acids long. Germline values: CDR1 SNHLY, CDR2 FYNNEI. V was cut by 8 bases and J by 0 bases, with 11 bases left in between.

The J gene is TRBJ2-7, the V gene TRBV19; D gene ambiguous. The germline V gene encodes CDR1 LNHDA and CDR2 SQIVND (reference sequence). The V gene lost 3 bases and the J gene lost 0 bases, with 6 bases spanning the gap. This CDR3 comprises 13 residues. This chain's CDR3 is CASSISVSYEQYF. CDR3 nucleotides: TGTGCCAGTAGTATCTCAGTCTCCTACGAGCAGTACTTC.

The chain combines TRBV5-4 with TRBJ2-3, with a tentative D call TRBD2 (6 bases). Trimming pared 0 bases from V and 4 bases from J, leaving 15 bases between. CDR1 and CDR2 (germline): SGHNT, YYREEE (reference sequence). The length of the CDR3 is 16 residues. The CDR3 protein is CASSLVVGGWADTQYF. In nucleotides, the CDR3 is TGTGCCAGCAGCTTGGTCGTCGGGGGATGGGCAGATACGCAGTATTTT.

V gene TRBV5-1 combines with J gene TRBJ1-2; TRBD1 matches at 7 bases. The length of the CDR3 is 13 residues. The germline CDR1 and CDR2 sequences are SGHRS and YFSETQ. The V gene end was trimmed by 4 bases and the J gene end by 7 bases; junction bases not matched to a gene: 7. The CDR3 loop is CASSPGTAGGYTF. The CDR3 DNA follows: TGCGCCAGCAGCCCCGGGACAGCGGGTGGCTACACCTTC.

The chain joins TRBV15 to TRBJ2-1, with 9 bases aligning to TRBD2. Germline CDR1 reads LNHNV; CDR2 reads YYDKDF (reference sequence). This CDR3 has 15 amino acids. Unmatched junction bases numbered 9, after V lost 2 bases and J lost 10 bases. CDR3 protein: CATSRMGGRAPEQFF. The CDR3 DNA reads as TGTGCCACCAGCAGAATGGGCGGGAGGGCCCCCGAGCAGTTCTTC. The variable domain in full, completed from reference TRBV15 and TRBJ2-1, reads DAMVIQNPRYQVTQFGKPVTLSCSQTLNHNVMYWYQQKSSQAPKLLFHYYDKDFNNEADTPDNFQSRRPNTSFCFLDIRSPGLGDTAMYLCATSRMGGRAPEQFFGPGTRLTVL.

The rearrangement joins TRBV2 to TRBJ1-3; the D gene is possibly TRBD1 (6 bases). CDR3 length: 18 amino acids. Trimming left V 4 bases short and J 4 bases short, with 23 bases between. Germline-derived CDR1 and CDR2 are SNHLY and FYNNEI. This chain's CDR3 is CASSVMSGLGGRGNTIYF. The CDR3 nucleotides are TGTGCCAGCAGTGTTATGAGTGGGTTGGGGGGGCGCGGAAACACCATATATTTT.

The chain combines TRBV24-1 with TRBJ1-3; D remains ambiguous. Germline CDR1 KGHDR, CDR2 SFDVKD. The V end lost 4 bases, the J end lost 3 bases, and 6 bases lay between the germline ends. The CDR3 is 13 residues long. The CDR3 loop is CATSEGSGNTIYF. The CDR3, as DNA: TGTGCCACCAGTGAGGGCAGTGGAAACACCATATATTTT.

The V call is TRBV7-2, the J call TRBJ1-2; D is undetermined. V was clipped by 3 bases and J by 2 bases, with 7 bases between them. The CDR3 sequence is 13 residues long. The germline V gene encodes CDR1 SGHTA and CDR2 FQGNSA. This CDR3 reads CASSFSKNYGYTF. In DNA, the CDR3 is TGTGCCAGCAGCTTCTCTAAGAACTATGGCTACACCTTC. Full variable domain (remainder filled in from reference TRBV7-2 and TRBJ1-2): GAGVSQSPSNKVTEKGKDVELRCDPISGHTALYWYRQSLGQGLEFLIYFQGNSAPDKSGLPSDRFSAERTGGSVSTLTIQRTQQEDSAVYLCASSFSKNYGYTFGSGTRLTVV.

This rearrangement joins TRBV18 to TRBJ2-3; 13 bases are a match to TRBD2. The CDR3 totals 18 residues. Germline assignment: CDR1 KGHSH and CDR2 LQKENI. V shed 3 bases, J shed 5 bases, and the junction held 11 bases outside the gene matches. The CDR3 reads CASSPPLWTSGSVDTQYF. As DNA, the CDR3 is TGTGCCAGCTCACCCCCCTTGTGGACTAGCGGGAGCGTAGATACGCAGTATTTT.

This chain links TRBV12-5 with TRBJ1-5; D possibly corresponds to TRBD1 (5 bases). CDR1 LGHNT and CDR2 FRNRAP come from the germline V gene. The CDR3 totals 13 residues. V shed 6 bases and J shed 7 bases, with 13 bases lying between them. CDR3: CASGYQGGQPQHF. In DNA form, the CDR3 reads TGTGCTAGTGGGTACCAGGGTGGGCAGCCCCAGCATTTT.

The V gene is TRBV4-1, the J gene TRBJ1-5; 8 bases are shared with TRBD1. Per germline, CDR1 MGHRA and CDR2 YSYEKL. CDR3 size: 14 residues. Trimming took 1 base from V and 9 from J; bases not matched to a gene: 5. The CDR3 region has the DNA TGCGCCAGCAGCCAAGGGACAGGGTTTGGGCCCCAGCATTTT. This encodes CASSQGTGFGPQHF.

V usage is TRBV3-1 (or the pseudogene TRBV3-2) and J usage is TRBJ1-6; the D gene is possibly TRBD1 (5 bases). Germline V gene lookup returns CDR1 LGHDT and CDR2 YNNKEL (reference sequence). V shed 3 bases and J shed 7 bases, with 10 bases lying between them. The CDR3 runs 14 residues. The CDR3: CASSHQGSNSPLHF. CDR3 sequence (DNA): TGTGCCAGCAGCCACCAGGGATCCAATTCACCCCTCCACTTT.

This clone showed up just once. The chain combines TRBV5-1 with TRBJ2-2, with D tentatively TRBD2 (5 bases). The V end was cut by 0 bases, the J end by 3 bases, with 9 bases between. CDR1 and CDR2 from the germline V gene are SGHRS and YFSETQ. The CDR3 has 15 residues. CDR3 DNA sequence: TGCGCCAGCAGCTTGGTGGGAGCCGACACCGGGGAGCTGTTTTTT. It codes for CASSLVGADTGELFF.

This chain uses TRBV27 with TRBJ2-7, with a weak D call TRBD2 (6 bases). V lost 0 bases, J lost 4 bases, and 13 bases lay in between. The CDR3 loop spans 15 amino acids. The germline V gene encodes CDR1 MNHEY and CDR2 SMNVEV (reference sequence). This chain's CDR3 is CASSLSSAGLYEQYF. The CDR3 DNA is TGTGCCAGCAGTTTATCGTCGGCGGGGCTTTACGAGCAGTACTTC.

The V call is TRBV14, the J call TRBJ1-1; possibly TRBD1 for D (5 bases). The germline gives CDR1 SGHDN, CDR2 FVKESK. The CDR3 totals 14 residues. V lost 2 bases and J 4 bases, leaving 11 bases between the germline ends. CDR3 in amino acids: CASSQRGVGTEAFF. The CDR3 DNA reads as TGTGCCAGCAGCCAACGGGGGGTCGGCACTGAAGCTTTCTTT.

The CDR3 DNA follows: TGTGCCAGCAGCTTGGGACTAGCGGGAGGGGAGACCCAGTACTTC. Its protein product is CASSLGLAGGETQYF. The chain carries TRBV7-7 and TRBJ2-5, with 16 bases identical to TRBD2. V shed 3 bases and J 5 bases; nucleotides not matched to a gene: 0. Germline CDR1 reads SSHAT; CDR2 reads FNYEAQ (reference sequence). The CDR3 has 15 residues. Supplemented by reference TRBV7-7 and TRBJ2-5, the full variable domain reads GAGVSQSPRYKVTKRGQDVTLRCDPISSHATLYWYQQALGQGPEFLTYFNYEAQPDKSGLPSDRFSAERPEGSISTLTIQRTEQRDSAMYRCASSLGLAGGETQYFGPGTRLLVL.

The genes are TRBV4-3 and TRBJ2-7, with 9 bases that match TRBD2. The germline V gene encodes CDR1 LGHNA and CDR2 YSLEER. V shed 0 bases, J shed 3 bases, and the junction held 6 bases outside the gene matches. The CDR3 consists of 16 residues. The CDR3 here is CASSQEWSSGIYEQYF. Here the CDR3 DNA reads TGCGCCAGCAGCCAAGAGTGGTCTAGCGGGATCTACGAGCAGTACTTC.